A selection of T cell receptor beta chains follows, all from one sample in a study of neurological immune-mediated disorders. TCRdb analysed the 5' RACE reads with MiXCR anew, one entry per CDR3 protein. The data show over 35,000 distinct CDR3 sequences, with about 13% seen just once and roughly 1.3% held by the top ten. Material for sequencing was PBMCs. The receptors originated from a female donor in good health. CDR3s include the opening cysteine and the closing phenylalanine or tryptophan. Each record gives: CDR3 length, clone size, V gene, D gene, J gene, CDR3 protein, CDR3 DNA. D genes are given only for firm matches. A clone size is listed for some rows: how often the clone was seen (once, few, many), or a class if it is expanded.

14	many	TRBV3-1	TRBD2	TRBJ2-7	CASSQEVRGDEQYF	TGTGCCAGCAGCCAAGAAGTCCGGGGGGACGAGCAGTACTTC
14	many	TRBV7-8	-	TRBJ2-1	CASSLGLQYNEQFF	TGTGCCAGCAGCTTAGGTCTACAGTACAATGAGCAGTTCTTC
14	many	TRBV7-8	-	TRBJ2-7	CASSLGNSDYEQYF	TGTGCCAGCAGCTTAGGGAATAGCGACTACGAGCAGTACTTC
14	many	TRBV12-3/TRBV12-4	-	TRBJ1-5	CASSFGRRGQPQHF	TGTGCCAGCAGTTTCGGCCGCCGAGGCCAGCCCCAGCATTTT
14	medium-sized	TRBV5-1	-	TRBJ2-7	CASSLVVSPYEQYF	TGCGCCAGCAGCTTGGTTGTTTCCCCCTACGAGCAGTACTTC
15	many	TRBV6-2/TRBV6-3	TRBD2	TRBJ2-3	CASRLTSGATDTQYF	TGTGCCAGCAGACTAACTAGCGGGGCCACAGATACGCAGTATTTT
15	-	TRBV25-1	TRBD1	TRBJ2-1	CASSAPGTGRNEQFF	TGTGCCAGCAGTGCGCCCGGGACAGGGCGCAATGAGCAGTTCTTC
15	many	TRBV20-1	TRBD2	TRBJ2-5	CSASKLAGGQETQYF	TGCAGTGCTAGCAAACTAGCGGGAGGGCAAGAGACCCAGTACTTC
14	many	TRBV12-3/TRBV12-4	-	TRBJ1-5	CASSLAPTDQPQHF	TGTGCCAGCAGTTTAGCGCCGACAGATCAGCCCCAGCATTTT
14	many	TRBV7-9	TRBD1	TRBJ2-5	CASSGTGGEKTQYF	TGTGCCAGCAGCGGGACAGGGGGCGAAAAGACCCAGTACTTC
14	many	TRBV6-1	TRBD1	TRBJ1-3	CASSRDSSGNTIYF	TGTGCCAGCAGTCGGGACAGCTCTGGAAACACCATATATTTT
13	many	TRBV9	-	TRBJ2-2	CASSVSYTGELFF	TGTGCCAGCAGCGTATCGTACACCGGGGAGCTGTTTTTT
15	many	TRBV5-1	TRBD2	TRBJ2-1	CASSFLAGANNEQFF	TGCGCCAGCAGCTTCCTAGCGGGAGCAAACAATGAGCAGTTCTTC
12	many	TRBV12-3/TRBV12-4	-	TRBJ1-1	CASSLGGDEAFF	TGTGCCAGCAGCCTCGGGGGGGACGAAGCTTTCTTT
13	many	TRBV6-6	TRBD1	TRBJ2-7	CASRDRDPYEQYF	TGTGCCAGCCGAGACAGGGACCCCTACGAGCAGTACTTC
15	many	TRBV25-1	-	TRBJ1-3	CASSESGNSGNTIYF	TGTGCCAGCAGTGAATCAGGAAACTCTGGAAACACCATATATTTT
13	-	TRBV6-5	-	TRBJ1-2	CASKGALLYGYTF	TGTGCCAGCAAGGGAGCCCTCCTCTATGGCTACACCTTC
15	many	TRBV6-1	TRBD2	TRBJ2-3	CASSPTSYLTDTQYF	TGTGCCAGCAGCCCGACTAGCTATCTCACAGATACGCAGTATTTT
9	many	TRBV20-1	-	TRBJ1-2	CSAGGRHGW	TGCAGTGCTGGGGGTCGCCATGGGTGG
14	-	TRBV20-1	-	TRBJ2-2	CSAGAGGYTGELFF	TGCAGTGCTGGGGCCGGGGGTTACACCGGGGAGCTGTTTTTT
13	many	TRBV12-3/TRBV12-4	-	TRBJ1-2	CASSLGGVVGYTF	TGTGCCAGCAGTTTAGGAGGGGTGGTTGGCTACACCTTC